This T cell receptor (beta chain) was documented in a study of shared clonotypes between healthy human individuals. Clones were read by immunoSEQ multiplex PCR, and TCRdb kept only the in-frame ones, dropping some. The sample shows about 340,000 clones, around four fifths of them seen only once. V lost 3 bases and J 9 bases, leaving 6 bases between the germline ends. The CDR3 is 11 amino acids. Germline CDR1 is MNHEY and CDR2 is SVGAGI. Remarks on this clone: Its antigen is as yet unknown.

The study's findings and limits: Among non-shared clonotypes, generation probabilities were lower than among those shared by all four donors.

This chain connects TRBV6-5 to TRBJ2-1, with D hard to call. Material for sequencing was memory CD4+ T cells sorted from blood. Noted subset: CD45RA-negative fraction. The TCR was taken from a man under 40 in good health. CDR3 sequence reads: CASSYYGEQFF. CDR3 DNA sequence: TGTGCCAGCAGTTATTATGGTGAGCAGTTCTTC.